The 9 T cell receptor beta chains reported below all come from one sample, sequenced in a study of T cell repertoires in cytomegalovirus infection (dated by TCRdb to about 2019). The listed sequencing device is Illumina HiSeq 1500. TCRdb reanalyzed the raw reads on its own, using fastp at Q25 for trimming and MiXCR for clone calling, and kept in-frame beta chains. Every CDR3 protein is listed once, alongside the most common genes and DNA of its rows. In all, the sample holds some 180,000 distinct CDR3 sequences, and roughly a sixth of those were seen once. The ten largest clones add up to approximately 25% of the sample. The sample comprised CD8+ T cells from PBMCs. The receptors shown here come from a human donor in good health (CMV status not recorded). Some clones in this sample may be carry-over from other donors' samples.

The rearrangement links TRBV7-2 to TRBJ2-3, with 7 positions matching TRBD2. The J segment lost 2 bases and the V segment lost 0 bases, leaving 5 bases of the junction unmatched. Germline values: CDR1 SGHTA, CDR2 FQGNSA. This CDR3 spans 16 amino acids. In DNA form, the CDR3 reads TGTGCCAGCAGCTTAGCGGGACTAAAAATCACAGATACGCAGTATTTT. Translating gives CASSLAGLKITDTQYF.

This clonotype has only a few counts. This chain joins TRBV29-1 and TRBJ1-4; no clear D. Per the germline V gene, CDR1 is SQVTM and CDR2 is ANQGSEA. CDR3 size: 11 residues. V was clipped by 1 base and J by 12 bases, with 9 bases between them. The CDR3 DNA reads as TGCAGCGTTGAAGGACCGGGAGAACTGTTTTTT. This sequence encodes CSVEGPGELFF.

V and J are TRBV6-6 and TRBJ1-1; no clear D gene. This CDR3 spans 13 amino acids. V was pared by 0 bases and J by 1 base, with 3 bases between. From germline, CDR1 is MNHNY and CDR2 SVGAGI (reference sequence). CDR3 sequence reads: CASSYSRNTEAFF. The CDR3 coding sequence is TGTGCCAGCAGTTACTCCAGGAACACTGAAGCTTTCTTT.

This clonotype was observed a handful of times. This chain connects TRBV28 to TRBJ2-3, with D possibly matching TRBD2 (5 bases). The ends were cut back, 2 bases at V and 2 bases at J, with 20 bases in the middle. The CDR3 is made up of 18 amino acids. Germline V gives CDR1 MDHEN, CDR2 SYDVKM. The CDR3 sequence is CASSLEYGRVLYTDTQYF. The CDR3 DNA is TGTGCCAGCAGTTTAGAGTACGGGCGGGTGCTCTACACAGATACGCAGTATTTT.

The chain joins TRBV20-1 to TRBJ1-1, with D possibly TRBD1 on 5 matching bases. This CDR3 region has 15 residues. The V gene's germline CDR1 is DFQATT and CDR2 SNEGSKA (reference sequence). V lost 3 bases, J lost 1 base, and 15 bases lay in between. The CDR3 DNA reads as TGCAGTGCTAGTGGCACTCCCGACAGGAACACTGAAGCTTTCTTT. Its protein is CSASGTPDRNTEAFF.

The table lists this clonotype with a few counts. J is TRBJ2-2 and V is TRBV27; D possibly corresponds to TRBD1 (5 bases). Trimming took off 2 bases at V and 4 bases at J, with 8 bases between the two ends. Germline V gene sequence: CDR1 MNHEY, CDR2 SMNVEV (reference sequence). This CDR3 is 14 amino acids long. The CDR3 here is CASSLRGRTGELFF. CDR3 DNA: TGTGCCAGCAGTTTAAGGGGTCGCACCGGGGAGCTGTTTTTT.

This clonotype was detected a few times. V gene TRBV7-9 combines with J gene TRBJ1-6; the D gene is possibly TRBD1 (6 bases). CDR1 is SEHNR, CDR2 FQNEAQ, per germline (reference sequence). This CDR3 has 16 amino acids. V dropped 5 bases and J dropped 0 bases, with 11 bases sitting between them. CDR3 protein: CASSPQGSSYNSPLHF. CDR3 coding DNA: TGTGCCAGCAGCCCACAGGGAAGCTCCTATAATTCACCCCTCCACTTT.

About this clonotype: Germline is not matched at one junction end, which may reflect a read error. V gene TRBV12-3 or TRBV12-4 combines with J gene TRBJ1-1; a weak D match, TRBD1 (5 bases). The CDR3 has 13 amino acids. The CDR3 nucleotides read TGTGCCAGCAGTGAGGGCACTCCAGCGCGGGGGGTCTTT. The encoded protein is CASSEGTPARGVF.

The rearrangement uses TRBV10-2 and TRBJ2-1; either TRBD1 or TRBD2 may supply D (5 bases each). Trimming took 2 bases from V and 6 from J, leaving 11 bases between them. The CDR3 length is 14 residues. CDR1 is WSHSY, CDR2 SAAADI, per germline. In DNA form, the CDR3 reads TGCGCCAGCAGTGAGAGCGGTGGGGGCAATGAGCAGTTCTTC. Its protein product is CASSESGGGNEQFF.